The clone carrying this T cell receptor beta chain was detected only once. The sample is drawn from a study of shared clonotypes between healthy human individuals. Study-level background: CD4 naive cells filled three plates per donor, CD4 memory three, CD8 naive two and CD8 memory one.

Every subset had its genomic DNA shared out evenly among several immunoSEQ plates. The method was immunoSEQ multiplex PCR; TCRdb's version includes in-frame clones alone and lacks a portion of them. Among 2 million to 3 million clones listed, 85% to 95% were seen once. The CDR3 consists of 16 residues. Germline CDR1 reads SGHNT; CDR2 reads YYREEE (reference sequence). V shed 3 bases, J shed 7 bases, and the junction held 12 bases outside the gene matches. The chain joins TRBV5-4 to TRBJ2-2; TRBD1 agrees at 7 bases. The receptor's source is a man aged 18-30 years in good health. The sequenced material came from naive CD4+ T cells sorted from blood. Subset denoted: CD45RA+ positively selected. CDR3 sequence reads: CASSSPSTGQDGELFF. DNA for the CDR3: TGTGCCAGCAGCTCCCCGTCGACAGGGCAAGACGGGGAGCTGTTTTTT.